This TCR beta chain was identified in a study of cytomegalovirus exposure and HLA in healthy donors. Background on the study: A later analysis reported the same platform for the roughly 120 validation repertoires and the roughly 630 first-cohort repertoires.

Points from the study as a whole: Among TCR beta chains, those listed as cytomegalovirus-associated numbered about 150.

As regards this clone: Its antigen remains unknown. Other DNA sequences in this sample translate to the same CDR3.

Generated by immunoSEQ multiplex PCR, the TCRdb table keeps only in-frame clones and is missing some. The repertoire includes roughly 150,000 clones, about 96% of them detected once, and 0.89% sits in the top ten. The V gene lost 2 bases and the J gene lost 1 base, with 5 bases spanning the gap. The germline gives CDR1 MNHEY, CDR2 SVGAGI. The CDR3 runs 13 residues. Sample: PBMCs. The clonotype was recovered from a woman under 30 in good health and CMV-seronegative. The chain links TRBV6-5 to TRBJ1-1; D call uncertain. The CDR3 here is CASSYGRNTEAFF. DNA for the CDR3: TGTGCCAGCAGTTACGGGCGGAACACTGAAGCTTTCTTT.